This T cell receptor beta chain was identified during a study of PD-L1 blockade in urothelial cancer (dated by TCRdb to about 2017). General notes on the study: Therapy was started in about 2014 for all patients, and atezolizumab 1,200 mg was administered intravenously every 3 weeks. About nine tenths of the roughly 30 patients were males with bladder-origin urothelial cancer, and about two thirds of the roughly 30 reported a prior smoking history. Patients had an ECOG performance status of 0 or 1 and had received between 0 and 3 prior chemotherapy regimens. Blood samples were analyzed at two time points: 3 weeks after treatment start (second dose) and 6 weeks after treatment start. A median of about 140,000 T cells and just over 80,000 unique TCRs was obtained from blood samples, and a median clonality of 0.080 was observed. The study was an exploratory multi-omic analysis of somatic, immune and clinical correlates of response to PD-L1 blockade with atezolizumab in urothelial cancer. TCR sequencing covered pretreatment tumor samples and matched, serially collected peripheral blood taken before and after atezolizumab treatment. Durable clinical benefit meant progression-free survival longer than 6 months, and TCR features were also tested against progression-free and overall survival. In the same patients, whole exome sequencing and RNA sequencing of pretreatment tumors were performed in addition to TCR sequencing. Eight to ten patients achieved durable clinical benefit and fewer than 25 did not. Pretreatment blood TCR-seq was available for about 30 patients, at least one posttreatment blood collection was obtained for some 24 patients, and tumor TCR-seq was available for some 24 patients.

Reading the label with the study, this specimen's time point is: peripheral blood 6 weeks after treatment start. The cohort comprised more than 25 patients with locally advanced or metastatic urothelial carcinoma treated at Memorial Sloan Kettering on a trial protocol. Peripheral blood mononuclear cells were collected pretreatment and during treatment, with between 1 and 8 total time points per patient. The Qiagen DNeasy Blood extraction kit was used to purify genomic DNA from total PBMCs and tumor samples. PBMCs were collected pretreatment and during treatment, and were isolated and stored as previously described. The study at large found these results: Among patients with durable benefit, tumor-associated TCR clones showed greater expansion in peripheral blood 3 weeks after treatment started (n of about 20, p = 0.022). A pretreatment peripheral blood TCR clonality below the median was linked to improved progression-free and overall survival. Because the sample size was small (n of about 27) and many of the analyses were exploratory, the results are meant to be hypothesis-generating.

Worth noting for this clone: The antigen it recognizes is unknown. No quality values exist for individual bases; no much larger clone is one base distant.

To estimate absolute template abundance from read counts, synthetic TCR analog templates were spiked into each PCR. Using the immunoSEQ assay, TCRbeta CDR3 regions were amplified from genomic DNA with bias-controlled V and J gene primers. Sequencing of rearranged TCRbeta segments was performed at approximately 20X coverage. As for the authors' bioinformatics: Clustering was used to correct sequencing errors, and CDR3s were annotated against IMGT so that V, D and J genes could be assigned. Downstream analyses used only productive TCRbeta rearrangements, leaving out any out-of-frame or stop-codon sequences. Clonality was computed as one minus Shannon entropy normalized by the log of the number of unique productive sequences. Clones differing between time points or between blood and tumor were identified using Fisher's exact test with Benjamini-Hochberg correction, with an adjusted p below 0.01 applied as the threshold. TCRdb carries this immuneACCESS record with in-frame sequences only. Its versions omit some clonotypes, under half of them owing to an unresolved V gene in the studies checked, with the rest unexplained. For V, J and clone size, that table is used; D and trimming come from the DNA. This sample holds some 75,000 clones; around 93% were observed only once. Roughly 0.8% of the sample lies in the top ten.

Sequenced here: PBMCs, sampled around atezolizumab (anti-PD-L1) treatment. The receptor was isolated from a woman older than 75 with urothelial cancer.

The CDR3 reads CASSLEPGSYNEQFF. The nucleotide sequence reads TGTGCCAGCAGCTTAGAACCCGGGAGCTACAATGAGCAGTTCTTC. The chain links TRBV11-1 with TRBJ2-1; a weak D assignment points to TRBD2 (6 bases agree). The V and J ends are trimmed by 1 base and 3 bases, leaving 10 bases between them. CDR1 SGHAT and CDR2 FQDESV were looked up in the germline V gene (reference sequence). The CDR3, cysteine through phenylalanine, is 15 amino acids long. Only CDR3 DNA remains: 45 bases, in frame from the first base. Full variable domain (CDR3 extended with the reference TRBV11-1 and TRBJ2-1 proteins): EAEVAQSPRYKITEKSQAVAFWCDPISGHATLYWYRQILGQGPELLVQFQDESVVDDSQLPKDRFSAERLKGVDSTLKIQPAELGDSAMYLCASSLEPGSYNEQFFGPGTRLTVL.